The 15 T cell receptor beta chains reported below all come from one sample, sequenced in a study of cytomegalovirus exposure and HLA in healthy donors. PCR amplification relied on 60 Vbeta primers (plus 13 Jbeta primers). Here immunoSEQ multiplex PCR was the method, and the copy in TCRdb shows in-frame clones only, minus some. Its table lists 30,000 to 35,000 clones. Sequencing used PBMCs. These receptors came from a woman aged 40 to 55 in good health and CMV-seropositive.

The chain links TRBV7-7 to TRBJ1-1; D is possibly TRBD1 (6 bases). Germline V gene lookup returns CDR1 SSHAT and CDR2 FNYEAQ (reference sequence). CDR3 length: 13 amino acids. V lost 5 bases, J lost 6 bases, and 13 bases lay in between. The CDR3 sequence: CASSQGFGAEAFF. The CDR3 DNA follows: TGTGCCAGCAGCCAGGGGTTTGGCGCTGAAGCTTTCTTT.

The CDR3 coding sequence is TGCAGCGTTACAGGGGCCAAAAACATTCAGTACTTC. Residues: CSVTGAKNIQYF. This sequence joins TRBV29-1 and TRBJ2-4; D is possibly TRBD1 (6 bases). CDR1 SQVTM and CDR2 ANQGSEA come from the germline V gene. The CDR3 is made up of 12 amino acids. Trimming left V 5 bases short and J 1 base short, with 6 bases between.

The V call is TRBV29-1, the J call TRBJ2-1, with TRBD2 matching 14 bases. The V segment lost 6 bases and the J segment 8 bases; nucleotides outside the gene matches: 9. The V gene's germline CDR1 is SQVTM and CDR2 ANQGSEA. The CDR3 runs 15 residues. The CDR3 loop is CSVAGTSGSWDEQFF. In nucleotides, the CDR3 is TGCAGCGTCGCCGGGACTAGCGGGAGTTGGGATGAGCAGTTCTTC.

This chain connects TRBV18 to TRBJ1-2, with unresolved D. V lost 2 bases, J lost 0 bases, and 16 bases lay in between. The germline CDR1 and CDR2 sequences are KGHSH and LQKENI. The CDR3 spans 17 residues. The CDR3 nucleotides read TGTGCCAGCTCACCAGCGGCGTGGGGAGAGACTAACTATGGCTACACCTTC. Residues: CASSPAAWGETNYGYTF.

The chain employs TRBV5-1 and TRBJ1-5; the D is unclear. V shed 1 base and J shed 3 bases, with 5 bases lying between them. The germline V gene encodes CDR1 SGHRS and CDR2 YFSETQ. The CDR3 consists of 13 residues. CDR3 residues: CASSLNNNQPQHF. CDR3 sequence (DNA): TGCGCCAGCAGCTTGAACAACAATCAGCCCCAGCATTTT. The full variable domain, in which reference TRBV5-1 and TRBJ1-5 provide the parts outside the CDR3, is KAGVTQTPRYLIKTRGQQVTLSCSPISGHRSVSWYQQTPGQGLQFLFEYFSETQRNKGNFPGRFSGRQFSNSRSEMNVSTLELGDSALYLCASSLNNNQPQHFGDGTRLSIL.

The chain recombines TRBV7-9 with TRBJ2-5, with D maybe TRBD1 (6 bases). Trimming stripped 1 base from V and 5 bases from J, with 14 bases between. This CDR3 has 15 amino acids. In germline, CDR1 is SEHNR, CDR2 FQNEAQ (reference sequence). The CDR3 coding sequence is TGTGCCAGCAGCTTAGGGCTAGGGCAGGGGGAGACCCAGTACTTC. Residues: CASSLGLGQGETQYF.

This rearrangement joins TRBV10-3 to TRBJ2-3, with TRBD1 identical over 10 bases. Germline loops: CDR1 ENHRY, CDR2 SYGVKD. Trimming removed 6 bases from V and 3 bases from J; junction bases left unmatched: 6. CDR3 length: 15 residues. Written as DNA, the CDR3 is TGTGCCATCAGGGGCGACAGGGGGCGTACAGATACGCAGTATTTT. It yields the protein CAIRGDRGRTDTQYF.

This clone is called medium-sized based on its frequency. This chain joins TRBV7-9 and TRBJ1-1, with a weak D call TRBD1 (5 bases). This CDR3 is 13 amino acids long. Germline assignment: CDR1 SEHNR and CDR2 FQNEAQ (reference sequence). V was clipped by 4 bases and J by 4 bases, with 10 bases between them. The CDR3 DNA reads as TGTGCCAGCAGCTCGGGGGATGGCACTGAAGCTTTCTTT. Translation: CASSSGDGTEAFF. The variable domain in full, with the rest retrieved from reference TRBV7-9 and TRBJ1-1, is DTGVSQNPRHKITKRGQNVTFRCDPISEHNRLYWYRQTLGQGPEFLTYFQNEAQLEKSRLLSDRFSAERPKGSFSTLEIQRTEQGDSAMYLCASSSGDGTEAFFGQGTRLTVV.

The genes are TRBV4-1 and TRBJ2-1; TRBD2 aligns across 7 bases. The CDR3 length is 13 residues. V was clipped by 8 bases and J by 7 bases; unmatched bases: 8. Per the germline V gene, CDR1 is MGHRA and CDR2 is YSYEKL. The CDR3 region is CASRREFSNEQFF. The DNA for the CDR3 is TGCGCCAGCCGGCGGGAGTTTAGTAATGAGCAGTTCTTC.

The gene calls are TRBV30 and TRBJ1-1; 8 nucleotides line up with TRBD1. The CDR3 has 14 amino acids. Germline loops: CDR1 GTSNPN, CDR2 SVGIG (reference sequence). The ends lost 3 bases at V and 1 base at J; junction bases unmatched: 4. CDR3 in DNA: TGTGCCTGGAGCGGGGACAGGCCGAACACTGAAGCTTTCTTT. It translates to CAWSGDRPNTEAFF. The whole variable domain, remainder taken from reference TRBV30 and TRBJ1-1, is SQTIHQWPATLVQPVGSPLSLECTVEGTSNPNLYWYRQAAGRGLQLLFYSVGIGQISSEVPQNLSASRPQDRQFILSSKKLLLSDSGFYLCAWSGDRPNTEAFFGQGTRLTVV.

The chain recombines TRBV10-3 with TRBJ2-3; possibly TRBD2 for D (5 bases). The CDR3 covers 12 residues. CDR1 ENHRY and CDR2 SYGVKD come from the germline V gene. Trimming pared 3 bases from V and 6 bases from J, leaving 7 bases between. The CDR3 reads CAISDQRDTQYF. The CDR3 coding sequence is TGTGCCATCAGTGACCAGCGGGATACGCAGTATTTT.

This chain links TRBV5-1 with TRBJ2-3; D is undetermined. Trimming stripped 6 bases from V and 0 bases from J, with 11 bases between. Per the germline V gene, CDR1 is SGHRS and CDR2 is YFSETQ. The CDR3 extends over 14 amino acids. The CDR3 here is CASMAAVSTDTQYF. The CDR3 DNA reads TGCGCCAGCATGGCGGCAGTGAGCACAGATACGCAGTATTTT.

This chain joins TRBV28 and TRBJ1-1; D possibly corresponds to TRBD1 (5 bases). CDR3 size: 17 residues. Trimming shortened V by 1 base and J by 4 bases, and 19 bases separated the two germline ends. Per germline, CDR1 MDHEN and CDR2 SYDVKM. The CDR3, as DNA: TGTGCCAGCAGTTTATCCTGGGGTAGCACGGGGGGCACTGAAGCTTTCTTT. Translated: CASSLSWGSTGGTEAFF.

J is TRBJ1-2 and V is TRBV5-1; 7 nucleotides line up with TRBD1. Germline CDR1 reads SGHRS; CDR2 reads YFSETQ. The V and J ends lost 0 bases and 8 bases, in that order; junction bases with no gene match: 7. CDR3 length: 14 amino acids. The CDR3 loop is CASSLAPTGTGYTF. In DNA, the CDR3 is TGCGCCAGCAGCTTGGCCCCGACAGGGACGGGCTACACCTTC.

This chain connects TRBV7-2 to TRBJ2-7; D is unclear. Trimming left V 1 base short and J 5 bases short, with 9 bases between. This CDR3 comprises 13 residues. Germline CDR1 and CDR2: SGHTA and FQGNSA. The CDR3 reads CASSLGEAHEQYF. The CDR3 DNA is TGTGCCAGCAGCTTAGGCGAGGCCCACGAGCAGTACTTC.